This T cell receptor beta chain was retrieved from a study of OX40 agonist ivuxolimab in advanced cancers. Study details: The study enrolled dose-escalation patients with hepatocellular carcinoma, melanoma, renal cell or head and neck cancer.

Sequenced by immunoSEQ multiplex PCR; TCRdb stores in-frame clones only, minus some. The sample has some 50,000 clones, 70% to 90% seen once. General study findings and limits: Relative to CD4+ cells, CD8+ T cells on average had more expanded clones.

Comment on this clone: What it binds is unknown.

The V gene lost 0 bases and the J gene lost 1 base, with 7 bases spanning the gap. The V gene's germline CDR1 is LGHNA and CDR2 YNFKEQ. CDR3 length: 14 amino acids. Sequenced here: CD4+ or CD8+ T cells sorted from blood, sampled in a trial of the OX40 agonist ivuxolimab. The gene calls are TRBV4-2 and TRBJ2-7; no clear D. The TCR comes from an adult with an advanced solid tumor such as melanoma, head and neck, liver or kidney cancer. CDR3 sequence: CASSQDQTSYEQYF. CDR3 bases: TGTGCCAGCAGCCAAGATCAGACGTCCTACGAGCAGTACTTC.